This T cell receptor beta chain was sequenced during a study of OX40 agonist ivuxolimab in advanced cancers. Using immunoSEQ multiplex PCR, the repertoire was profiled, and TCRdb retains in-frame clones only, with some absent. The sample yields about 150,000 clones, about 93% seen once. This CDR3 comprises 11 residues. Losses at the gene ends were 4 bases for V and 10 bases for J; bases not matched to a gene: 4. The germline CDR1 and CDR2 sequences are SGHVS and FNYEAQ. The chain couples TRBV7-6 to TRBJ2-7; 7 bases map to TRBD1. The clonotype was recovered from an adult with an advanced solid tumor such as melanoma, head and neck, liver or kidney cancer. The specimen comprised CD4+ or CD8+ T cells sorted from blood, sampled in a trial of the OX40 agonist ivuxolimab. CDR3 DNA sequence: TGTGCCAGCAGCTCTGACAGGGTTCAGTACTTC. It yields the protein CASSSDRVQYF.